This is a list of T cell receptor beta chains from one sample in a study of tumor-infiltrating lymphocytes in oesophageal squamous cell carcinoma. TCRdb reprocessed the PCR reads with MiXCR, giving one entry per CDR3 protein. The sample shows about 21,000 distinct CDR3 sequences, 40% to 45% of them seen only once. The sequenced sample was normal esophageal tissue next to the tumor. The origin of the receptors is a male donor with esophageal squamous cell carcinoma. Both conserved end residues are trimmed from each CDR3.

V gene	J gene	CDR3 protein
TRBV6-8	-	ASRQTGGAYEQY
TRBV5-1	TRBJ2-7	ASSSLAGGPNEQY
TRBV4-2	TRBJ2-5	ASSPGSAAGQETQY
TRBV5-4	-	AAGRQGGGYEQY
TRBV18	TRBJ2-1	ASSQSGTGVNEQF
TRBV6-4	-	ASTQIGRNYEQY
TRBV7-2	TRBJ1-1	ASSLARRETVNTEAF
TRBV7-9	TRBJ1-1	ASSSSRQGGTEAF
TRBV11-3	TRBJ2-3	ASSLASDLTDTQY
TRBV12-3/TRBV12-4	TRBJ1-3	ASSLALTGNSGNTIY
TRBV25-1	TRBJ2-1	ASLKQGGRNEQF